This T cell receptor beta chain was recovered during a study of blood T cell repertoires in COVID-19. Study background: The study drew acute and convalescent COVID-19 samples from the United States, Italy and Spain. In each case, the material was cDNA or gDNA derived from T cells, B-cell-depleted T cells, or PBMCs.

V lost 5 bases to trimming and J lost 8 bases, with 16 bases between them. In germline, CDR1 is SEHNR, CDR2 FQNEAQ (reference sequence). The CDR3 spans 14 residues. Per the authors' pipeline: Quantification of nucleated cells was approximated via reference gene primer amplification. Data came from immunoSEQ multiplex PCR; TCRdb stores just in-frame clones and leaves some out. V and J calls and clone size are those listed in that table; D and trimming were worked out from the DNA. This sample carries about 14,000 clones, 75% to 85% of them seen once, and the ten largest clones take roughly 30%. This clone was counted a few times.

The sample was peripheral blood. The sequence was obtained from a woman aged 45-65 years with active or convalescent COVID-19. The V and J genes are TRBV7-9 and TRBJ1-3; D possibly corresponds to TRBD1 (5 bases). The CDR3 DNA is TGTGCCAGCAGCGCGGGACGTCAGGAGGACACCATATATTTT. It specifies CASSAGRQEDTIYF.